This TCR beta chain was sequenced for a study of blood T cell repertoires in COVID-19 (dated by TCRdb to 2018 to 2021). A note on the overall study: Samples covering the acute and convalescent phases of COVID-19 were provided by collaborators in the United States, Italy and Spain. A de-identified subject ID, COVID-19 status, age in years and sex were almost always included in the sample metadata. Where available, HLA class I and class II types were taken from metadata supplied by the sample provider and were not determined by assay-based typing. The repertoires were made available in a free public database intended to serve as a resource for research on the immune response to SARS-CoV-2. The material from the prospective study consisted of cDNA or gDNA derived from T cells, B-cell-depleted T cells, or PBMCs. The samples were drawn from the first 160 participants of the ongoing ImmuneRACE study and from more than 1,000 subjects provided by 6 global collaborators. Subjects who had been exposed to COVID-19, were actively infected with it, or had recovered from it provided the deeply sampled blood TCRbeta repertoires that made up the dataset. Broader findings and caveats from the paper: Clinical and demographic metadata were provided uncurated, with the amount varying by source and participant.

The immunoSEQ Assay, a bias-controlled multiplex PCR, was used to amplify TCRbeta CDR3 regions from genomic DNA. Per the source publication's procedure: The number of nucleated cells in each sample was estimated from the amplification of reference gene primers within the assay. To quantify the absolute abundance of each unique TCRbeta CDR3 rearrangement, sequence reads were collapsed and filtered. Productive Simpson clonality was computed per sample as the square root of Simpson's diversity index over productive rearrangements. The immuneACCESS repertoire file appears here via TCRdb, limited to in-frame rearrangements. These files lack a portion of the clones; in checked studies, under half of the deficit traces to unresolved V genes, and the cause of the others is not known. The V and J calls and clone size come from that table; D and trimming were worked out from the DNA. In this sample the table shows 230,000 or so clones, about 87% of which occur a single time. The ten largest clones take up 2.6% of the sample.

As concerns this clone: Its antigen is still unknown. The record has no base qualities; no much larger clone is one base away.

Participants in the prospective study were enrolled through a virtual design, were aged roughly 18 to 100 years, and lived in approximately 25 United States geographic areas. To assign participants to cohorts, the prospective study relied on clinical history that participants themselves reported in a screening survey and a study questionnaire. ImmuneRACE Cohort 3 recovered participants were defined by two consecutive negative NP/OP PCR tests, healthcare professional clearance, or symptom resolution. In the prospective study, whole blood, serum and a nasopharyngeal or oropharyngeal swab were collected from each participant by mobile phlebotomists. Over an approximately 2-month period, participants in the prospective study had the option of providing additional blood draws and questionnaires. Before DNA extraction, blood samples from the prospective study were shipped at room temperature or frozen.

CDR1 is given as SGHRS and CDR2 as YFSETQ, both from the germline V gene. V sheds 2 bases and J sheds 4 bases, leaving 9 bases between their ends. Taken from cysteine to phenylalanine, the CDR3 has 13 residues. CDR3 DNA is the only sequence kept; it has 39 bases, read in frame from the first base. The chain joins TRBV5-1 to TRBJ1-2, with no reliable assignment of the D segment. The source of this sequence is a woman aged 30 to 39 who had recovered from COVID-19. The sample consisted of PBMCs or T cells enriched from blood (not recorded which). The bases are TGCGCCAGCAGCTTTAGCGACTTCTATGGCTACACCTTC. This is translated as CASSFSDFYGYTF.